Below are 2 T cell receptor beta chains sequenced from a single sample in a study of identical twins. TCRdb processed the 5' RACE reads anew with MiXCR; each CDR3 protein has one entry. This table holds about 660,000 distinct CDR3 sequences, over 8.5% found once. A further study also used this sample, focusing on yellow fever vaccine responses in identical twins.

The sequenced sample consisted of PBMCs. These receptors were obtained from a woman between 18 and 30 years old in good health.

The chain employs TRBV20-1 and TRBJ2-3; D may be TRBD1 (6 bases). Trimming removed 5 bases at V and 2 bases at J, with 11 bases between. CDR1 is DFQATT, CDR2 SNEGSKA, per germline (reference sequence). This CDR3 has 13 residues. This CDR3 reads CSARGTHTDTQYF. Written as DNA, the CDR3 is TGCAGTGCTCGAGGGACACACACAGATACGCAGTATTTT.

Of note for this clonotype: A much bigger clone sits one base away, suggesting this may be a read error. CDR3 sequence reads: CSASLITGEDIQYF. The CDR3 DNA reads as TGCAGTGCTAGCCTCATTACAGGGGAGGACATTCAGTACTTC. The gene calls are TRBV20-1 and TRBJ2-4; D perhaps matches TRBD1 (7 bases). Germline CDR1 is DFQATT and CDR2 is SNEGSKA (reference sequence). V was trimmed by 3 bases and J by 8 bases, leaving 17 bases between them. This CDR3 spans 14 amino acids.